One sample yielded the 17 T cell receptor beta chains listed below, sequenced in a study of T cells in Graves' hyperthyroidism and ophthalmopathy. Amplified TCR beta CDR3 regions came from RNA transcripts. First-round RT-PCR targeting the TCR CDR3 was performed with the HTBI primer set. TCRdb analysed the multiplex PCR reads with MiXCR anew, one entry per CDR3 protein. The sample includes about 150,000 distinct CDR3 sequences, 22% of them seen just once. The sequenced sample consisted of blood. These receptors were collected from a woman aged 45-65 years with Graves' hyperthyroidism that later progressed to Graves' ophthalmopathy.

This clonotype has a handful of counts. This chain joins TRBV19 and TRBJ1-5; 9 nucleotides align to TRBD1. Germline V gene data show CDR1 as LNHDA and CDR2 as SQIVND (reference sequence). V shed 8 bases, J shed 4 bases, and the junction held 6 bases outside the gene matches. CDR3 length: 14 amino acids. CDR3 nucleotide sequence: TGTGCCAGTCGCGCCGGGACAGGGAATCAGCCCCAGCATTTT. Translating gives CASRAGTGNQPQHF.

Many counts were recorded for this clonotype. V gene TRBV28 combines with J gene TRBJ2-2; a weak D match, TRBD2 (5 bases). The V end lost 5 bases, the J end lost 8 bases, and 21 bases lay between the germline ends. CDR1 MDHEN and CDR2 SYDVKM come from the germline V gene. The CDR3 extends over 16 amino acids. CDR3 sequence (DNA): TGTGCCAGCAGTCCCACGGGATTAGGCCCGGGGGGGGAGCTGTTTTTT. It codes for CASSPTGLGPGGELFF.

The genes are TRBV18 and TRBJ1-2, with D possibly TRBD1 on 5 matching bases. V was clipped by 6 bases and J by 8 bases, with 19 bases between them. Germline CDR1 is KGHSH and CDR2 is LQKENI. This CDR3 has 14 amino acids. CDR3 DNA sequence: TGTGCCAGCTCGCGAGGGGCCAGGGCTGACGGCTACACCTTC. Residues: CASSRGARADGYTF.

The chain recombines TRBV14 with TRBJ2-3; TRBD2 is a possible D gene (5 bases). CDR1 is SGHDN and CDR2 is FVKESK in the germline V gene. V gave up 0 bases and J gave up 3 bases, with 13 bases separating them. The length of the CDR3 is 16 residues. The CDR3 loop is CASSQERGRQTDTQYF. DNA for the CDR3: TGTGCCAGCAGCCAAGAGCGCGGGCGACAAACAGATACGCAGTATTTT.

This sequence joins TRBV11-3 and TRBJ1-4, with D uncertain. The ends were cut back, 5 bases at V and 1 base at J, with 14 bases in the middle. There are 16 residues in the CDR3. Germline loops: CDR1 SGHNT, CDR2 YENEEA. The CDR3 protein is CASSPRPPGTNEKLFF. CDR3 sequence (DNA): TGTGCCAGCAGCCCGAGGCCCCCGGGAACTAATGAAAAACTGTTTTTT. The whole variable domain, filled in from reference TRBV11-3 and TRBJ1-4, reads EAGVVQSPRYKIIEKKQPVAFWCNPISGHNTLYWYLQNLGQGPELLIRYENEEAVDDSQLPKDRFSAERLKGVDSTLKIQPAELGDSAVYLCASSPRPPGTNEKLFFGSGTQLSVL.

This clonotype was counted at least ten times. The genes are TRBV2 and TRBJ2-2, with TRBD2 identical over 13 bases. With V trimmed by 2 bases and J by 0 bases, 9 bases remained unmatched. Germline lookup yields CDR1 SNHLY and CDR2 FYNNEI. The CDR3 consists of 20 residues. This chain's CDR3 is CASSERTSGRVFANTGELFF. DNA of the CDR3: TGTGCCAGCAGTGAAAGGACTAGCGGGAGAGTTTTCGCGAACACCGGGGAGCTGTTTTTT.

This clonotype appeared many times. This chain connects TRBV5-1 to TRBJ2-7, with 8 nucleotides matching TRBD1. V lost 5 bases to trimming and J lost 2 bases; unmatched junction nucleotides: 6. Germline V gives CDR1 SGHRS, CDR2 YFSETQ. CDR3 length: 14 amino acids. The CDR3 nucleotides read TGCGCCAGCAGATCAGGGGGCAGAACCTACGAGCAGTACTTC. Its translation is CASRSGGRTYEQYF. The full variable domain, rest sourced from reference TRBV5-1 and TRBJ2-7, is KAGVTQTPRYLIKTRGQQVTLSCSPISGHRSVSWYQQTPGQGLQFLFEYFSETQRNKGNFPGRFSGRQFSNSRSEMNVSTLELGDSALYLCASRSGGRTYEQYFGPGTRLTVT.

The table lists this clonotype with many counts. The gene calls are TRBV7-8 and TRBJ1-2; 7 bases fit TRBD1. The CDR3 is made up of 13 amino acids. The V segment lost 6 bases and the J segment 4 bases; nucleotides outside the gene matches: 5. Germline CDR1 is SGHVS and CDR2 is FQNEAQ. DNA for the CDR3: TGTGCCAGCAGGACAGGGTCTGCCTATGGCTACACCTTC. It translates to CASRTGSAYGYTF.

The rearrangement links TRBV20-1 to TRBJ1-5; no clear D gene. This CDR3 spans 14 amino acids. CDR1 is DFQATT, CDR2 SNEGSKA, per germline (reference sequence). V was shortened by 5 bases and J by 6 bases, with 17 bases between the two germline ends. As DNA, the CDR3 is TGCAGTGCTGAGGGCCCCGAAGGCTCTCAGCCCCAGCATTTT. As protein: CSAEGPEGSQPQHF.

This clonotype was counted only a few times. The V and J genes are TRBV29-1 and TRBJ2-3; D uncertain. V lost 6 bases and J lost 6, with 22 bases in between. The germline V gene encodes CDR1 SQVTM and CDR2 ANQGSEA. This CDR3 has 15 residues. The CDR3 loop reads CSVSTQGSRADTQYF. The CDR3 DNA reads TGCAGCGTGTCGACTCAAGGGTCTCGAGCGGATACGCAGTATTTT.

This CDR3 reads CAGKTESNQPQHF. The CDR3 DNA reads as TGTGCCGGCAAGACCGAGAGTAATCAGCCCCAGCATTTT. V usage is TRBV6-4 and J usage is TRBJ1-5; D ambiguous. Germline CDR1 MRHNA, CDR2 SNTAGT. The V end was cut by 11 bases, the J end by 4 bases, with 15 bases between. The CDR3 length is 13 residues.

CDR3 in DNA: TGTGCCAGCTTTCGCACAGGAACTGGGGCCAACGTCCTGACTTTC. Its translation is CASFRTGTGANVLTF. The chain links TRBV28 to TRBJ2-6; D perhaps matches TRBD1 (5 bases). Germline values: CDR1 MDHEN, CDR2 SYDVKM. The V and J ends lost 8 bases and 2 bases respectively, with 13 bases between them. CDR3 length: 15 residues.

This clonotype was observed many times. This chain uses TRBV4-2 with TRBJ1-4, with 7 bases matching TRBD1. The CDR3 sequence is 16 residues long. Germline loops: CDR1 LGHNA, CDR2 YNFKEQ. The V segment lost 0 bases and the J segment 8 bases; nucleotides outside the gene matches: 9. CDR3 protein: CASSQDWGGGDEKLFF. The CDR3 DNA is TGTGCCAGCAGCCAAGATTGGGGAGGGGGCGACGAAAAACTGTTTTTT.

This clonotype appeared many times. This sequence joins TRBV6-5 and TRBJ2-5, with D uncertain. V lost 3 bases, J lost 4 bases, and 6 bases lay in between. The CDR3 sequence is 12 residues long. The germline V gene has CDR1 MNHEY and CDR2 SVGAGI. In DNA, the CDR3 is TGTGCCAGCAGTTATGCAGGAGAGACCCAGTACTTC. It codes for CASSYAGETQYF.

The V call is TRBV12-3 or TRBV12-4, the J call TRBJ2-5, with D maybe TRBD1 (5 bases). V lost 6 bases to trimming and J lost 4 bases, with 9 bases between them. CDR3 length: 12 amino acids. CDR3 in DNA: TGTGCCAGCAGAGCAGGGTTAGAGACCCAGTACTTC. Protein product: CASRAGLETQYF.

The V call is TRBV5-1, the J call TRBJ2-2, with 9 bases lining up with TRBD1. Per the germline V gene, CDR1 is SGHRS and CDR2 is YFSETQ. The trim removed 3 bases at V and 4 bases at J, leaving 4 bases unmatched. The CDR3 consists of 15 residues. CDR3 loop: CASSWTGVGTGELFF. As DNA, the CDR3 is TGCGCCAGCAGCTGGACAGGGGTGGGCACCGGGGAGCTGTTTTTT. The variable domain in full, completed from reference TRBV5-1 and TRBJ2-2, reads KAGVTQTPRYLIKTRGQQVTLSCSPISGHRSVSWYQQTPGQGLQFLFEYFSETQRNKGNFPGRFSGRQFSNSRSEMNVSTLELGDSALYLCASSWTGVGTGELFFGEGSRLTVL.

This clonotype was observed once. The rearrangement uses TRBV2 and TRBJ2-4; possibly TRBD1 for D (5 bases). CDR3 length: 14 residues. V shed 4 bases and J shed 5 bases, with 12 bases lying between them. From germline, CDR1 is SNHLY and CDR2 FYNNEI. The CDR3: CASSVAGYENIQYF. DNA of the CDR3: TGTGCCAGCAGTGTTGCAGGGTACGAAAACATTCAGTACTTC.